Listed below are T cell receptor beta chains from one sample, sequenced in a study of CD8 T cells in ankylosing spondylitis. In TCRdb, the 5' RACE reads were re-called with MiXCR into one record per CDR3 protein. The table lists 300,000 to 350,000 distinct CDR3 sequences, 14% to 15% of them singletons. The sequenced sample was blood, either unsorted or a sorted T cell fraction (not recorded which). The receptors here all came from a male donor with ankylosing spondylitis or in good health (not recorded which). Both conserved end residues are part of each CDR3. Fields, in order: clone size, D gene, V gene, J gene, CDR3 DNA, CDR3 protein. A D gene is named only where the DNA matches it firmly. Clone size is shown for a subset of rows, as once, few, many or a class of expanded clone.

>NA|TRBD1|TRBV12-3/TRBV12-4|TRBJ2-7
TGTGCCAGCAGTCCTACAGGGGGGTACGAGCAGTACTTC
CASSPTGGYEQYF
>NA|NA|TRBV30|TRBJ2-4
TGTGCCTCTTCCCAGGGGAGAGGAAACATTCAGTACTTC
CASSQGRGNIQYF
>many|TRBD2|TRBV4-1|TRBJ2-1
TGCGCCAGCAGCCAAGAACGTTTAGCGGGAGGGGATGAGCAGTTCTTC
CASSQERLAGGDEQFF
>NA|NA|TRBV27|TRBJ2-5
TGTGCCAGCAGGCTCGGTGCGTCACAGTACTTC
CASRLGASQYF
>NA|NA|TRBV10-3|TRBJ2-2
TGTGCCATCAGTGGGTCCTACACCGGGGAGCTGTTTTTT
CAISGSYTGELFF
>few|NA|TRBV7-1|TRBJ2-1
TGTGCCAGCAGCTCCAAGTCACGCTCCGTGAGGGCAAAAACCATCTCCTACAATGAGCAGTTCTTC
CASSSKSRSVRAKTISYNEQFF
>NA|NA|TRBV20-1|TRBJ2-3
TGCAGTGCTGGGGGCGATCCGGGAGCGGTAGATACGCAGTATTTT
CSAGGDPGAVDTQYF
>few|NA|TRBV6-4|TRBJ1-2
TGTGCCAGCAGTGACGCCGGGGGTAACTATGGCTACACCTTC
CASSDAGGNYGYTF
>NA|TRBD1|TRBV27|TRBJ1-6
TGTGCCAGCAGTCCCAGGGGGCTAAGGAATTCACCCCTCCACTTT
CASSPRGLRNSPLHF
>many|TRBD2|TRBV6-1|TRBJ2-3
TGTGCCAGCAGTGAAGGAAGCGGGGGTATCATAGCGCAGTATTTT
CASSEGSGGIIAQYF
>NA|NA|TRBV24-1|TRBJ2-1
TGTGCCACCAGTGATGGGGACATCCTCCCGGGCAATGAGCAGTTCTTC
CATSDGDILPGNEQFF
>NA|NA|TRBV6-2/TRBV6-3|TRBJ2-1
TGTGCCAGCAGTTACGATACTAGATGGGATTACAATGAGCAGTTCTTC
CASSYDTRWDYNEQFF